This T cell receptor beta chain was captured in a study of cytomegalovirus exposure and HLA in healthy donors. The V and J ends lost 6 bases and 4 bases, in that order; junction bases with no gene match: 7. The germline V gene has CDR1 LNHDA and CDR2 SQIVND (reference sequence). CDR3 length: 14 residues. Profiling relied on immunoSEQ multiplex PCR, and the TCRdb table lists in-frame clones only, not all of them. The profile covers about 360,000 clones, with roughly 89% appearing a single time and roughly 0.83% taken by the ten largest. The clonotype was recovered from a woman between 18 and 29 years old in good health and CMV-seronegative. V is TRBV19 and J is TRBJ2-7; 9 nucleotides match TRBD1. The specimen sequenced was PBMCs. For the CDR3, the DNA is TGTGCCAGTAGCCCCGAACAGGGGGCTTACGAGCAGTACTTC. Translated: CASSPEQGAYEQYF.